The present T cell receptor beta chain was sequenced within a study of identical twins. MiXCR, applied by TCRdb to the 5' RACE reads, yields one record per CDR3 protein. This sample has 700,000 or so distinct CDR3 sequences, with 21% found just once. This CDR3 has 18 residues. Germline V CDR1 and CDR2: LGHNA, YSLEER. Trimming cost V 0 bases and J 4 bases; bases outside gene matches: 14. The same data also contributed to another study, on T cells expressing NK-cell markers.

The chain recombines TRBV4-3 with TRBJ2-7; 8 bases fit TRBD2. The TCR was taken from a woman aged 18-29 years in good health. The sample comprised PBMCs. Here the CDR3 reads CASSQDRGGRNLRYEQYF. In nucleotides, the CDR3 is TGCGCCAGCAGCCAAGATCGGGGGGGGCGGAACCTTCGGTACGAGCAGTACTTC.